Below are 32 T cell receptor beta chains sequenced from a single sample in a study of shared T cell receptors in the human thymus. The data were produced by immunoSEQ multiplex PCR, yet TCRdb's version contains in-frame clones alone and is incomplete. The sample gives hundreds of thousands of clones, approximately 87% of which show up once; approximately 0.011% is in the top ten. These data are also associated with another study on human thymus T cells.

The sample taken for sequencing was thymocytes. Source of these receptors: a boy under three years old with a congenital heart defect.

The chain joins TRBV4-2 to TRBJ1-3, with D possibly matching TRBD1 (6 bases). The ends were cut back, 0 bases at V and 0 bases at J, with 15 bases in the middle. CDR1 LGHNA and CDR2 YNFKEQ come from the germline V gene. The CDR3 length is 18 residues. CDR3 DNA: TGTGCCAGCAGCCAAGAGGAGCGGGGACACATCTCTGGAAACACCATATATTTT. Its protein product is CASSQEERGHISGNTIYF.

The chain is built from TRBV4-2 and TRBJ2-3; 7 nucleotides match TRBD1. This CDR3 is built from 17 residues. Germline CDR1 reads LGHNA; CDR2 reads YNFKEQ. V lost 1 base to trimming and J lost 2 bases; unmatched junction nucleotides: 9. Here the CDR3 DNA reads TGTGCCAGCAGCCAAGTTGGAAGACAGGGTGACACAGATACGCAGTATTTT. It is translated as CASSQVGRQGDTDTQYF.

This clone was picked up one time. The V call is TRBV15, the J call TRBJ1-5; 7 bases match TRBD1. This CDR3 contains 16 residues. Trimming at V came to 0 bases and at J to 8 bases, leaving 10 bases not matched to a gene. The V gene's germline CDR1 is LNHNV and CDR2 YYDKDF (reference sequence). CDR3 coding DNA: TGTGCCACCAGCAGAGAAGGAGAAGGGGGCACGGAGCCCCAGCATTTT. Its protein product is CATSREGEGGTEPQHF.

This clone was observed a single time. This chain connects TRBV5-8 to TRBJ2-4; D unclear. From germline, CDR1 is SGHTS and CDR2 YDEGEE. The CDR3 runs 14 residues. Trimming took 0 bases from V and 1 from J, leaving 5 bases between them. CDR3 region: CASSLVQAKNIQYF. CDR3 sequence (DNA): TGTGCCAGCAGCTTGGTGCAGGCCAAAAACATTCAGTACTTC.

V usage is TRBV7-2 and J usage is TRBJ2-7, with a weak D call TRBD1 (6 bases). This CDR3 is 16 amino acids long. Between the trimmed V and J ends, which lost 1 base and 3 bases, there was a span of 16 bases. Germline V gene lookup returns CDR1 SGHTA and CDR2 FQGNSA. The chain's CDR3 is CASSLGGRAPHYEQYF. In DNA, the CDR3 is TGTGCCAGCAGCTTAGGGGGGCGGGCACCCCACTACGAGCAGTACTTC.

V gene TRBV27 combines with J gene TRBJ1-5; a weak D match, TRBD1 (5 bases). The length of the CDR3 is 18 residues. Germline CDR1 and CDR2: MNHEY and SMNVEV (reference sequence). The germline V and J ends were trimmed by 6 bases and 5 bases, with 26 bases remaining between them. The CDR3 nucleotides are TGTGCCAGCAGGCCGACAGTGAATTTACCCGATACCTATCAGCCCCAGCATTTT. Translation: CASRPTVNLPDTYQPQHF.

CDR3 bases: TGTGCCAGAAGCTATTTAGCGGGAGGAACCTACAATGAGCAGTTCTTC. Translation: CARSYLAGGTYNEQFF. This chain connects TRBV5-3 to TRBJ2-1, with TRBD2 matching over 10 bases. TRBV5-3 is designated an ORF whose function remains uncertain. The CDR3 spans 16 residues. The trim removed 3 bases at V and 2 bases at J, leaving 5 bases unmatched.

This rearrangement joins TRBV28 to TRBJ1-4; D is undetermined. The germline CDR1 and CDR2 sequences are MDHEN and SYDVKM. CDR3 length: 16 residues. V lost 6 bases to trimming and J lost 7 bases, with 21 bases between them. The CDR3 protein is CASSLPPQARGEKLFF. DNA of the CDR3: TGTGCCAGCAGCCTACCCCCTCAGGCGCGGGGTGAAAAACTGTTTTTT.

The chain carries TRBV5-1 and TRBJ2-3, with D possibly TRBD1 on 6 matching bases. The CDR3 has 14 amino acids. V was pared by 3 bases and J by 8 bases, with 16 bases between. Germline values: CDR1 SGHRS, CDR2 YFSETQ. This CDR3 reads CASSWGQGAGTQYF. CDR3 DNA: TGCGCCAGCAGCTGGGGGCAGGGTGCGGGTACGCAGTATTTT.

The chain has TRBV11-2 and TRBJ2-1; 13 positions match TRBD2. Germline V gene data show CDR1 as SGHAT and CDR2 as FQNNGV. CDR3 length: 17 amino acids. The V and J ends lost 4 bases and 3 bases, in that order; junction bases with no gene match: 6. CDR3 in amino acids: CASSSGLAGWFYNEQFF. CDR3 DNA sequence: TGTGCCAGCAGCTCGGGACTAGCGGGATGGTTCTACAATGAGCAGTTCTTC.

The rearrangement joins TRBV7-2 to TRBJ2-5, with 7 positions matching TRBD2. V trimming: 5 bases; J trimming: 11 bases; junction bases outside the gene matches: 20. The CDR3 sequence is 16 residues long. In germline, CDR1 is SGHTA, CDR2 FQGNSA. The CDR3 bases are TGTGCCAGCAGCCTGGAGGAGAGCGGGATAGGTAGGGAGCAGTACTTC. Its protein product is CASSLEESGIGREQYF.

The DNA for the CDR3 is TGCGCCAGCAGCTTGGGACAGGGTAACGAGCAGTACTTC. Translating it yields CASSLGQGNEQYF. V usage is TRBV5-1 and J usage is TRBJ2-7; 7 positions match TRBD1. The germline V gene encodes CDR1 SGHRS and CDR2 YFSETQ. CDR3 length: 13 amino acids. V dropped 0 bases and J dropped 5; count of bases not matched to a gene: 2.

V and J are TRBV5-8 and TRBJ2-1; 8 positions match TRBD2. Looked up from germline, CDR1 is SGHTS and CDR2 is YDEGEE. Trimming at V came to 4 bases and at J to 5 bases, leaving 8 bases not matched to a gene. CDR3 size: 15 residues. The CDR3: CASSPGTRPHNEQFF. The CDR3 DNA reads TGTGCCAGCAGCCCCGGGACTAGGCCCCACAATGAGCAGTTCTTC.

The chain couples TRBV4-1 to TRBJ2-1, with D hard to call. The V and J ends lost 4 bases and 6 bases respectively, with 10 bases between them. The germline gives CDR1 MGHRA, CDR2 YSYEKL. The CDR3 spans 13 residues. This CDR3 is CASSPMSPNEQFF. The CDR3 DNA reads TGCGCCAGCAGCCCCATGAGCCCCAATGAGCAGTTCTTC.

The rearrangement uses TRBV6-1 and TRBJ2-2, with 8 positions matching TRBD1. Per the germline V gene, CDR1 is MNHNS and CDR2 is SASEGT. Trimming took 2 bases from V and 4 from J; bases not matched to a gene: 6. This CDR3 spans 16 amino acids. Here the CDR3 DNA reads TGTGCCAGCAGTGAACCAAGGACAGGGAGCACCGGGGAGCTGTTTTTT. This gives the protein CASSEPRTGSTGELFF.

The rearrangement joins TRBV2 to TRBJ1-1; TRBD1 aligns across 9 bases. In germline, CDR1 is SNHLY, CDR2 FYNNEI. J gave up 6 bases and V 0 bases, and 8 bases lay outside the gene matches. This CDR3 spans 16 amino acids. CDR3 amino acids: CASSEALTGGWAEAFF. In DNA form, the CDR3 reads TGTGCCAGCAGTGAAGCGCTAACAGGGGGCTGGGCTGAAGCTTTCTTT.

V gene TRBV7-2 combines with J gene TRBJ2-1, with 10 bases lining up with TRBD1. Looked up from germline, CDR1 is SGHTA and CDR2 is FQGNSA. The CDR3 sequence is 17 residues long. The J segment lost 5 bases and the V segment lost 0 bases, leaving 7 bases of the junction unmatched. The CDR3 coding sequence is TGTGCCAGCAGCTTAGCGATAAGGGACAGGGGCAACAATGAGCAGTTCTTC. Its translation is CASSLAIRDRGNNEQFF. Based on the CDR3 plus reference TRBV7-2 and TRBJ2-1, the full variable domain is GAGVSQSPSNKVTEKGKDVELRCDPISGHTALYWYRQSLGQGLEFLIYFQGNSAPDKSGLPSDRFSAERTGGSVSTLTIQRTQQEDSAVYLCASSLAIRDRGNNEQFFGPGTRLTVL.

This clone was observed once. CDR3: CASSWGGGANTEAFF. The DNA of the CDR3 is TGTGCCAGCAGTTGGGGAGGGGGGGCGAACACTGAAGCTTTCTTT. This chain connects TRBV11-2 to TRBJ1-1, with a weak D call TRBD1 (6 bases). From germline, CDR1 is SGHAT and CDR2 FQNNGV. This CDR3 has 15 amino acids. Deletions cut 6 bases from V and 1 base from J, with 15 bases between.

This chain uses TRBV27 with TRBJ2-7, with 8 bases aligning to TRBD1. Germline CDR1 reads MNHEY; CDR2 reads SMNVEV (reference sequence). This CDR3 spans 16 amino acids. J gave up 2 bases and V 0 bases, and 6 bases lay outside the gene matches. The CDR3 sequence is CASSLSTRQGTYEQYF. The DNA for the CDR3 is TGTGCCAGCAGTTTATCGACGAGACAGGGGACCTACGAGCAGTACTTC.

The chain is built from TRBV27 and TRBJ2-7; D perhaps matches TRBD1 (6 bases). This CDR3 spans 14 amino acids. The ends were cut back, 3 bases at V and 0 bases at J, with 9 bases in the middle. Germline CDR1 is MNHEY and CDR2 is SMNVEV (reference sequence). The CDR3 sequence is CASSFETGSYEQYF. As DNA, the CDR3 is TGTGCCAGCAGTTTCGAGACAGGCTCCTACGAGCAGTACTTC.

This clone was picked up one time. The chain has TRBV30 and TRBJ2-2; 11 bases map to TRBD1. From germline, CDR1 is GTSNPN and CDR2 SVGIG (reference sequence). The CDR3 is 16 amino acids. V was clipped by 0 bases and J by 7 bases; unmatched bases: 7. The CDR3 bases are TGTGCCTGGAGTGTCGAGGACAGGGGGCATGACGGGGAGCTGTTTTTT. Translated: CAWSVEDRGHDGELFF. Filled out from reference TRBV30 and TRBJ2-2, the complete variable domain reads SQTIHQWPATLVQPVGSPLSLECTVEGTSNPNLYWYRQAAGRGLQLLFYSVGIGQISSEVPQNLSASRPQDRQFILSSKKLLLSDSGFYLCAWSVEDRGHDGELFFGEGSRLTVL.

The genes are TRBV28 and TRBJ2-3; 11 positions match TRBD2. The CDR3 runs to 16 residues. V lost 3 bases, J lost 6 bases, and 8 bases stayed unmatched. Germline CDR1 MDHEN, CDR2 SYDVKM. The chain's CDR3 is CASSLTSGTPTDTQYF. The CDR3 nucleotides read TGTGCCAGCAGTTTGACTAGCGGGACCCCCACGGATACGCAGTATTTT. Based on the CDR3 plus reference TRBV28 and TRBJ2-3, the full variable domain is DVKVTQSSRYLVKRTGEKVFLECVQDMDHENMFWYRQDPGLGLRLIYFSYDVKMKEKGDIPEGYSVSREKKERFSLILESASTNQTSMYLCASSLTSGTPTDTQYFGPGTRLTVL.

The rearrangement uses TRBV12-5 and TRBJ2-3; tentatively, D is TRBD2 (6 bases). The ends were cut back, 2 bases at V and 1 base at J, with 10 bases in the middle. In germline, CDR1 is LGHNT, CDR2 FRNRAP. This CDR3 comprises 15 residues. CDR3 residues: CASGLMVAGTDTQYF. CDR3 nucleotide sequence: TGTGCTAGTGGTTTGATGGTAGCGGGCACAGATACGCAGTATTTT.

The chain carries TRBV7-2 and TRBJ2-5; 8 bases agree with TRBD1. CDR1 SGHTA and CDR2 FQGNSA come from the germline V gene. CDR3 length: 17 residues. The V gene end was trimmed by 4 bases and the J gene end by 2 bases; junction bases not matched to a gene: 12. CDR3 amino acids: CASSSKDRAGEQETQYF. In DNA form, the CDR3 reads TGTGCCAGCAGCTCCAAGGACAGGGCGGGCGAACAAGAGACCCAGTACTTC.

The chain employs TRBV11-1 and TRBJ1-2, with D maybe TRBD1 (5 bases). Germline-derived CDR1 and CDR2 are SGHAT and FQDESV (reference sequence). The CDR3 consists of 15 residues. The V gene lost 5 bases and the J gene lost 1 base, with 14 bases spanning the gap. The CDR3 DNA reads as TGTGCCAGCAGCCAAAAGACAGCCCTTAACTATGGCTACACCTTC. Its protein is CASSQKTALNYGYTF. Together with reference TRBV11-1 and TRBJ1-2, the CDR3 gives the full variable domain: EAEVAQSPRYKITEKSQAVAFWCDPISGHATLYWYRQILGQGPELLVQFQDESVVDDSQLPKDRFSAERLKGVDSTLKIQPAELGDSAMYLCASSQKTALNYGYTFGSGTRLTVV.

This rearrangement joins TRBV5-1 to TRBJ2-7, with 9 bases that match TRBD2. Germline assignment: CDR1 SGHRS and CDR2 YFSETQ. This CDR3 has 16 amino acids. J was trimmed by 0 bases and V by 0 bases; bases with no gene match: 4. The CDR3 here is CASSLDISGGSYEQYF. DNA for the CDR3: TGCGCCAGCAGCTTGGATATTAGCGGGGGCTCCTACGAGCAGTACTTC. The full variable domain, its missing parts supplied by reference TRBV5-1 and TRBJ2-7, is KAGVTQTPRYLIKTRGQQVTLSCSPISGHRSVSWYQQTPGQGLQFLFEYFSETQRNKGNFPGRFSGRQFSNSRSEMNVSTLELGDSALYLCASSLDISGGSYEQYFGPGTRLTVT.

This clone was counted a single time. The CDR3 does not close with the conserved phenylalanine or tryptophan, likely indicating a read error. The DNA is omitted, as the CDR3 cannot be located on it reliably, and the CDR3 follows TCRdb's listing. J is TRBJ2-7 and V is TRBV10-1; TRBD2 is the table's D call and was not checked against the DNA. Germline V gene sequence: CDR1 WNHNN, CDR2 SYGVQD (reference sequence). From its first to its last residue, the CDR3 has 12 amino acids. This CDR3 is CASSEPRPGLAA.

Concerning this clone itself: Other DNA sequences in the sample encode the same CDR3. The chain employs TRBV25-1 and TRBJ2-5; D unclear. Trimming shortened V by 6 bases and J by 1 base, and 3 bases separated the two germline ends. The length of the CDR3 is 11 residues. From germline, CDR1 is MGHDK and CDR2 SYGVNS. The CDR3 DNA follows: TGTGCCAGCAGCCTCCAAGAGACCCAGTACTTC. It is translated as CASSLQETQYF.

CDR3 residues: CASSLTTLGGLYGYTF. CDR3 DNA sequence: TGTGCCAGCAGCCTAACGACGCTCGGGGGACTCTATGGCTACACCTTC. The chain has TRBV5-6 and TRBJ1-2; a possible D gene is TRBD1 (5 bases). This CDR3 region has 16 residues. V was clipped by 4 bases and J by 4 bases, with 20 bases between them. CDR1 is SGHDT and CDR2 is YYEEEE in the germline V gene.

The chain employs TRBV4-2 and TRBJ1-2; D gene unclear. Germline-derived CDR1 and CDR2 are LGHNA and YNFKEQ. The germline V and J ends were trimmed by 0 bases and 5 bases, with 16 bases remaining between them. CDR3 length: 16 amino acids. The CDR3 DNA is TGTGCCAGCAGCCAAGATTCAAAGAACCAGAATTATGGCTACACCTTC. Amino acids: CASSQDSKNQNYGYTF.

The rearrangement links TRBV5-8 to TRBJ1-5; TRBD1 matches 10 bases. Per the germline V gene, CDR1 is SGHTS and CDR2 is YDEGEE. V lost 3 bases and J lost 2; bases outside the gene matches: 8. The CDR3 spans 17 residues. CDR3 nucleotide sequence: TGTGCCAGCAGCTGGGGGACAGGGGAAGGAGGCAATCAGCCCCAGCATTTT. Protein sequence: CASSWGTGEGGNQPQHF.

The J gene is TRBJ1-4, the V gene TRBV7-9; 8 bases align to TRBD1. J was trimmed by 5 bases and V by 5 bases; bases with no gene match: 7. This CDR3 spans 15 amino acids. CDR1 SEHNR and CDR2 FQNEAQ come from the germline V gene (reference sequence). DNA of the CDR3: TGTGCCAGCAGCCTCGGACAGGGAGGGAATGAAAAACTGTTTTTT. The encoded protein is CASSLGQGGNEKLFF.